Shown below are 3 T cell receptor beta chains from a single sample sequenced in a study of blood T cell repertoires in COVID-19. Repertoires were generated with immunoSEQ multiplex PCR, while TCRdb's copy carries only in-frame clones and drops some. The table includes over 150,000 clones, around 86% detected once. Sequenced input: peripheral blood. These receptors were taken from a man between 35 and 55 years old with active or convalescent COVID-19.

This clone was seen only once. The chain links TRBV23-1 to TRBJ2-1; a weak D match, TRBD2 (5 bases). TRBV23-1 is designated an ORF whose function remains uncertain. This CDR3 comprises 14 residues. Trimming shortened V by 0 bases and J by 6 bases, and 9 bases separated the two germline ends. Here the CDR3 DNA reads TGCGCCAGCAGTCAATCTAAGGCGGGCAATGAGCAGTTCTTC. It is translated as CASSQSKAGNEQFF.

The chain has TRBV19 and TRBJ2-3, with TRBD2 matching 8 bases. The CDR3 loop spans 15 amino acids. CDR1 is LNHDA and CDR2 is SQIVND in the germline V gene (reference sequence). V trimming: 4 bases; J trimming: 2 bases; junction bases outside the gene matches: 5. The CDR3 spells CASSKLAAYTDTQYF. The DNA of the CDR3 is TGTGCCAGTAGTAAACTAGCGGCCTACACAGATACGCAGTATTTT.

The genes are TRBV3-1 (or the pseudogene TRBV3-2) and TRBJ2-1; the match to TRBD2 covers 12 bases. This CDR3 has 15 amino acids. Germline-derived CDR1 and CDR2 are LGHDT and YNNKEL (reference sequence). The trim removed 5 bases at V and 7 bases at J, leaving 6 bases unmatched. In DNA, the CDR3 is TGTGCCAGCAGCACGACTAGCGGGGGATCAAATGAGCAGTTCTTC. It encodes CASSTTSGGSNEQFF.